Shown below are 23 T cell receptor beta chains from a single sample sequenced in a study of T cell repertoires in cytomegalovirus infection. TCRdb passed the reads through MiXCR, listing each CDR3 protein once. The table shows around 750,000 distinct CDR3 sequences, with around a third occurring only once. No antigen has been assigned to these receptors. The sample was cultured CD8+ T cells from PBMCs, taken from culture after CMV antigen stimulation. The receptors shown here come from a human donor in good health (CMV status not recorded). Some clones in this sample may be carry-over from other donors' samples.

The sample holds a few counts of this clonotype. This chain joins TRBV6-2 or TRBV6-3 and TRBJ1-2; D not certain. Germline assignment: CDR1 MNHEY and CDR2 SVGEGT. The ends were cut back, 7 bases at V and 7 bases at J, with 13 bases in the middle. The CDR3 runs 12 residues. DNA of the CDR3: TGTGCCAGCACTCAGTCGGGTAGTGGCTACACCTTC. Translating gives CASTQSGSGYTF.

This clonotype has just a few counts. The chain links TRBV27 to TRBJ1-4, with 7 nucleotides matching TRBD1. The CDR3 spans 17 residues. The trim removed 1 base at V and 5 bases at J, leaving 10 bases unmatched. The germline V gene encodes CDR1 MNHEY and CDR2 SMNVEV (reference sequence). Here the CDR3 DNA reads TGTGCCAGCAGTTTATTCTTCGACAGGGCGGAGAATGAAAAACTGTTTTTT. Encoded protein: CASSLFFDRAENEKLFF.

This clonotype was seen only a few times. V usage is TRBV2 and J usage is TRBJ1-2, with D possibly matching TRBD1 (5 bases). This CDR3 has 13 residues. Between the trimmed V and J ends, which lost 8 bases and 6 bases, there was a span of 16 bases. Germline CDR1 reads SNHLY; CDR2 reads FYNNEI. The CDR3 DNA is TGTGCCAGCTCCCCGGGAGGGGCCGATGGCTACACCTTC. Protein: CASSPGGADGYTF. Full variable domain (rest looked up from reference TRBV2 and TRBJ1-2): EPEVTQTPSHQVTQMGQEVILRCVPISNHLYFYWYRQILGQKVEFLVSFYNNEISEKSEIFDDQFSVERPDGSNFTLKIRSTKLEDSAMYFCASSPGGADGYTFGSGTRLTVV.

V is TRBV7-9 and J is TRBJ2-7, with TRBD1 matching 8 bases. Germline lookup yields CDR1 SEHNR and CDR2 FQNEAQ (reference sequence). V dropped 5 bases and J dropped 3; count of bases not matched to a gene: 9. The CDR3 loop spans 15 amino acids. Here the CDR3 DNA reads TGTGCCAGCAGCCATTCCCGGGACAGGAGCTACGAGCAGTACTTC. Its translation is CASSHSRDRSYEQYF.

This clonotype was observed a handful of times. This rearrangement joins TRBV4-1 to TRBJ1-4, with D perhaps TRBD1 (6 bases). The CDR3 spans 15 residues. V was shortened by 2 bases and J by 7 bases, with 14 bases between the two germline ends. The germline V gene encodes CDR1 MGHRA and CDR2 YSYEKL. CDR3 loop: CASSQMGGAGEKLFF. In nucleotides, the CDR3 is TGCGCCAGCAGCCAAATGGGGGGGGCTGGTGAAAAACTGTTTTTT.

This clonotype has a count of ten or more. CDR3 loop: CASSFWRENTEAFF. The CDR3 DNA follows: TGTGCCAGCAGCTTTTGGCGGGAGAACACTGAAGCTTTCTTT. This rearrangement joins TRBV7-8 to TRBJ1-1; D is unclear. There are 14 residues in the CDR3. With 3 bases removed from V and 1 base from J, the gap between germline ends came to 9 bases. Germline CDR1 is SGHVS and CDR2 is FQNEAQ. Drawing the rest from reference TRBV7-8 and TRBJ1-1, the complete variable domain is GAGVSQSPRYKVAKRGQDVALRCDPISGHVSLFWYQQALGQGPEFLTYFQNEAQLDKSGLPSDRFFAERPEGSVSTLKIQRTQQEDSAVYLCASSFWRENTEAFFGQGTRLTVV.

This clonotype was picked up many times. J is TRBJ1-1 and V is TRBV7-9; the D gene is possibly TRBD1 (6 bases). The ends were cut back, 11 bases at V and 9 bases at J, with 37 bases in the middle. Germline values: CDR1 SEHNR, CDR2 FQNEAQ (reference sequence). The CDR3 spans 18 residues. The CDR3 reads CAYTPNIRTEKGPIKAFF. The DNA for the CDR3 is TGTGCCTATACGCCAAACATAAGGACAGAAAAGGGCCCCATAAAAGCTTTCTTT.

The J gene is TRBJ2-7, the V gene TRBV19; D is possibly TRBD2 (6 bases). CDR1 and CDR2 (germline): LNHDA, SQIVND (reference sequence). Trimming left V 7 bases short and J 2 bases short, with 12 bases between. The CDR3 sequence is 13 residues long. CDR3 coding DNA: TGTGCCAGTAAGGAGGGGCCAACCTACGAGCAGTACTTC. Amino acids: CASKEGPTYEQYF.

This clonotype appeared many times. The chain links TRBV7-8 to TRBJ2-5, with 7 bases fitting TRBD1. Trimming cost V 5 bases and J 5 bases; bases outside gene matches: 8. Per the germline V gene, CDR1 is SGHVS and CDR2 is FQNEAQ. The CDR3 covers 14 residues. The CDR3 nucleotides read TGTGCCAGCAGCACCCGGACAGGCGGGGAGACCCAGTACTTC. Encoded protein: CASSTRTGGETQYF.

This rearrangement joins TRBV11-2 to TRBJ2-5; 8 bases fit TRBD1. CDR1 is SGHAT and CDR2 is FQNNGV in the germline V gene. With V trimmed by 0 bases and J by 0 bases, 3 bases remained unmatched. The CDR3 has 16 amino acids. The CDR3 is CASSLEDRVYQETQYF. CDR3 coding DNA: TGTGCCAGCAGCTTAGAGGACAGGGTGTACCAAGAGACCCAGTACTTC.

This clonotype occurred many times. This rearrangement joins TRBV4-1 to TRBJ2-4, with TRBD1 matching 8 bases. The CDR3 has 16 residues. The J segment lost 2 bases and the V segment lost 5 bases, leaving 8 bases of the junction unmatched. Germline CDR1 MGHRA, CDR2 YSYEKL. For the CDR3, the DNA is TGCGCCAGCAGCTCATACGACAGGGGTTCCAAAAACATTCAGTACTTC. Translation gives CASSSYDRGSKNIQYF.

This clonotype has ten or more counts. The V call is TRBV7-2, the J call TRBJ2-5; 12 positions agree with TRBD1. CDR3 length: 16 residues. Germline values: CDR1 SGHTA, CDR2 FQGNSA. The V segment lost 4 bases and the J segment 3 bases; nucleotides outside the gene matches: 6. For the CDR3, the DNA is TGTGCCAGCAGCTCTACGGGACAGGGGGCCGAAGAGACCCAGTACTTC. This sequence encodes CASSSTGQGAEETQYF.

The chain employs TRBV27 and TRBJ2-1; D call uncertain. V lost 9 bases to trimming and J lost 7 bases, with 13 bases between them. Germline V gene sequence: CDR1 MNHEY, CDR2 SMNVEV (reference sequence). The CDR3 covers 12 residues. CDR3 in DNA: TGTGCCAGTAAGAAGAGCCGTAATGAGCAGTTCTTC. Its protein is CASKKSRNEQFF.

This clonotype turned up a few times. The V and J genes are TRBV7-9 and TRBJ1-1; D gene uncertain. V lost 3 bases and J 6 bases, leaving 8 bases between the germline ends. The CDR3 is 12 amino acids. From germline, CDR1 is SEHNR and CDR2 FQNEAQ (reference sequence). CDR3 sequence reads: CASSFESPEAFF. The CDR3 DNA reads as TGTGCCAGCAGCTTTGAAAGTCCTGAAGCTTTCTTT.

This clonotype was observed a handful of times. The chain joins TRBV5-5 to TRBJ1-6; perhaps TRBD1 as D (5 bases). The CDR3 has 17 amino acids. The V end lost 0 bases, the J end lost 3 bases, and 13 bases lay between the germline ends. From germline, CDR1 is SGHKS and CDR2 YYEKEE (reference sequence). CDR3 nucleotides: TGTGCCAGCAGCTTGGAGCCAGGGCCCAGCTATAATTCACCCCTCCACTTT. Translation gives CASSLEPGPSYNSPLHF.

This chain links TRBV2 with TRBJ1-2, with D tentatively TRBD1 (5 bases). V lost 10 bases, J lost 5 bases, and 17 bases lay in between. Germline lookup yields CDR1 SNHLY and CDR2 FYNNEI. The CDR3 covers 13 residues. The CDR3 spells CANIQSQGYGYTF. CDR3 DNA sequence: TGTGCCAACATACAATCCCAGGGATATGGCTACACCTTC.

This clonotype has more than one count but fewer than ten. The chain is built from TRBV12-3 or TRBV12-4 and TRBJ1-2; TRBD1 is a possible D gene (5 bases). This CDR3 is 15 amino acids long. V lost 5 bases and J lost 4, with 17 bases in between. CDR3 amino acids: CASSLNWGGIYGYTF. The CDR3 DNA is TGTGCCAGCAGTCTGAACTGGGGGGGAATCTATGGCTACACCTTC.

This clonotype was recorded a few times. The chain joins TRBV7-6 to TRBJ2-2; 8 nucleotides match TRBD2. V trimming: 5 bases; J trimming: 0 bases; junction bases outside the gene matches: 5. CDR3 length: 16 residues. CDR1 and CDR2 (germline): SGHVS, FNYEAQ. The CDR3 nucleotides are TGTGCCAGCAGCCCCACTAGCGGCGCGAACACCGGGGAGCTGTTTTTT. The encoded protein is CASSPTSGANTGELFF.

This clonotype occurred a few times. This chain joins TRBV10-2 and TRBJ2-1, with TRBD2 matching 7 bases. Unmatched junction bases numbered 11, after V lost 4 bases and J lost 8 bases. Germline V gives CDR1 WSHSY, CDR2 SAAADI. The CDR3 has 15 residues. CDR3 loop: CASSVGLPGGDEQFF. In DNA form, the CDR3 reads TGCGCCAGCAGTGTGGGACTCCCGGGAGGCGATGAGCAGTTCTTC.

This clonotype was seen only a few times. J is TRBJ1-1 and V is TRBV6-5; 7 bases align to TRBD1. V dropped 2 bases and J dropped 0; count of bases not matched to a gene: 9. Germline-derived CDR1 and CDR2 are MNHEY and SVGAGI. There are 17 residues in the CDR3. This chain's CDR3 is CASSYQLPGGMNTEAFF. As DNA, the CDR3 is TGTGCCAGCAGTTACCAACTCCCAGGGGGGATGAACACTGAAGCTTTCTTT.

V and J are TRBV2 and TRBJ2-1, with 9 bases matching TRBD1. The germline V gene encodes CDR1 SNHLY and CDR2 FYNNEI. Trimming took 8 bases from V and 2 from J; bases not matched to a gene: 4. The CDR3 consists of 14 residues. In DNA form, the CDR3 reads TGTGCCAGCCAGGGACAGGGTCCCTACAATGAGCAGTTCTTC. Translation: CASQGQGPYNEQFF.

Only one count was recorded for this clonotype. The CDR3 DNA reads TGTGCCAGCAGCTTAGAGGGACGGACGTCGTATGGCTACACCTTC. It is translated as CASSLEGRTSYGYTF. The chain is built from TRBV7-6 and TRBJ1-2; D perhaps matches TRBD1 (5 bases). The CDR3 has 15 residues. Germline CDR1 is SGHVS and CDR2 is FNYEAQ. V lost 1 base and J 5 bases, leaving 14 bases between the germline ends. The full variable domain, its missing parts supplied by reference TRBV7-6 and TRBJ1-2, is GAGVSQSPRYKVTKRGQDVALRCDPISGHVSLYWYRQALGQGPEFLTYFNYEAQQDKSGLPNDRFSAERPEGSISTLTIQRTEQRDSAMYRCASSLEGRTSYGYTFGSGTRLTVV.

The rearrangement uses TRBV19 and TRBJ2-3, with D tentatively TRBD1 or TRBD2 (5 bases each). CDR1 is LNHDA and CDR2 is SQIVND in the germline V gene (reference sequence). This CDR3 is built from 16 residues. V was pared by 2 bases and J by 4 bases, with 16 bases between. CDR3 nucleotide sequence: TGTGCCAGTAGTATAAGGTGGGGGAGAGCAGCAGATACGCAGTATTTT. Translation: CASSIRWGRAADTQYF.